Presented here are 22 T cell receptor beta chains from one specimen sequenced in a study of CD8 T cells in ankylosing spondylitis. TCRdb recomputed calls from the 5' RACE reads with MiXCR, one row per CDR3 protein. The profile shows roughly 69,000 distinct CDR3 sequences, about 5% of them singletons. Sequencing was done on a sample of blood, either unsorted or a sorted T cell fraction (not recorded which). These receptors all come from a male donor with ankylosing spondylitis or in good health (not recorded which).

This clonotype was counted many times. The rearrangement uses TRBV19 and TRBJ1-1, with D unclear. The CDR3 runs to 14 residues. V dropped 7 bases and J dropped 3 bases, with 15 bases sitting between them. Germline CDR1 is LNHDA and CDR2 is SQIVND (reference sequence). CDR3: CASISWEEDTEAFF. In nucleotides, the CDR3 is TGTGCCAGTATATCATGGGAAGAGGACACTGAAGCTTTCTTT.

Ten or more counts support this clonotype. The V and J genes are TRBV9 and TRBJ2-7, with TRBD1 as a possible D gene (5 bases). V was cut by 0 bases and J by 3 bases, with 13 bases left in between. The germline gives CDR1 SGDLS, CDR2 YYNGEE. The CDR3 is 15 amino acids. CDR3 in amino acids: CASSVDAQVGYEQYF. The CDR3 DNA follows: TGTGCCAGCAGCGTAGATGCACAGGTGGGCTACGAGCAGTACTTC.

This clonotype was observed many times. This chain connects TRBV5-1 to TRBJ1-1; D remains ambiguous. V was shortened by 2 bases and J by 2 bases, with 10 bases between the two germline ends. The length of the CDR3 is 14 residues. The germline gives CDR1 SGHRS, CDR2 YFSETQ. The CDR3 here is CASSLVTLNTEAFF. CDR3 nucleotides: TGCGCCAGCAGCTTAGTGACACTCAACACTGAAGCTTTCTTT.

Judged by abundance, this clonotype is medium-sized. The chain employs TRBV12-3 or TRBV12-4 and TRBJ1-5; D not certain. CDR3 length: 15 residues. Trimming removed 5 bases at V and 0 bases at J, with 11 bases between. The DNA for the CDR3 is TGTGCCAGCAGTCTGGAGGTAAATAGCAATCAGCCCCAGCATTTT. Protein sequence: CASSLEVNSNQPQHF.

This clonotype was counted many times. The genes are TRBV6-4 and TRBJ2-1, with D possibly TRBD1 on 6 matching bases. The CDR3 loop spans 14 amino acids. V was clipped by 5 bases and J by 2 bases, with 10 bases between them. Germline values: CDR1 MRHNA, CDR2 SNTAGT. CDR3 nucleotides: TGTGCCAGCAGTCGACAGGTCCCCTACAATGAGCAGTTCTTC. It encodes CASSRQVPYNEQFF.

This clonotype was observed at least ten times. The J gene is TRBJ1-6, the V gene TRBV20-1, with TRBD1 matching over 9 bases. The CDR3 has 14 amino acids. V gave up 3 bases and J gave up 7 bases; unmatched junction bases: 4. The germline V gene encodes CDR1 DFQATT and CDR2 SNEGSKA (reference sequence). The CDR3 DNA reads as TGCAGTGCTAGCAGGACAGGGGACAATTCACCCCTCCACTTT. Translation: CSASRTGDNSPLHF.

This clonotype has a count of ten or more. V usage is TRBV7-8 and J usage is TRBJ2-3; TRBD2 is a possible D gene (7 bases). V dropped 5 bases and J dropped 4 bases, with 13 bases sitting between them. The CDR3 covers 14 residues. Germline loops: CDR1 SGHVS, CDR2 FQNEAQ. The CDR3 sequence is CASSLEGGADTQYF. CDR3 coding DNA: TGTGCCAGCAGCCTCGAGGGGGGGGCAGATACGCAGTATTTT.

This clonotype was observed many times. The chain is built from TRBV18 and TRBJ2-7, with 9 bases identical to TRBD1. The CDR3 contains 15 residues. V was pared by 5 bases and J by 4 bases, with 9 bases of the junction left unmatched. Germline CDR1 and CDR2: KGHSH and LQKENI. The CDR3 loop is CASSGNRGRDYEQYF. As DNA, the CDR3 is TGTGCCAGCTCAGGAAACAGGGGGCGAGATTACGAGCAGTACTTC.

In this sample, this clonotype turned up many times. V gene TRBV29-1 combines with J gene TRBJ1-1; D is unclear. The CDR3 consists of 13 residues. V lost 5 bases, J lost 0 bases, and 10 bases lay in between. The germline V gene encodes CDR1 SQVTM and CDR2 ANQGSEA. The CDR3 is CSVLREMNTEAFF. CDR3 nucleotide sequence: TGCAGCGTTTTGCGGGAGATGAACACTGAAGCTTTCTTT.

Regarding this clonotype: A read error may explain this, as a much larger clone is one base away. The chain combines TRBV24-1 with TRBJ1-4; D remains ambiguous. With 6 bases removed from V and 4 bases from J, the gap between germline ends came to 14 bases. The V gene's germline CDR1 is KGHDR and CDR2 SFDVKD. The CDR3 loop spans 15 amino acids. The CDR3 protein is CATSNAGVDNEKLFF. CDR3 in DNA: TGTGCCACCAGTAATGCCGGGGTCGATAATGAAAAACTGTTTTTT.

The rearrangement links TRBV11-1 to TRBJ2-2, with D unclear. This CDR3 is 14 amino acids long. V was trimmed by 1 base and J by 1 base, leaving 4 bases between them. The germline V gene has CDR1 SGHAT and CDR2 FQDESV (reference sequence). CDR3 amino acids: CASSLGLNTGELFF. As DNA, the CDR3 is TGTGCCAGCAGCTTAGGGCTGAACACCGGGGAGCTGTTTTTT.

This clonotype was found many times. The chain joins TRBV7-9 to TRBJ1-4; TRBD1 is a possible D gene (6 bases). This CDR3 spans 17 amino acids. The V and J ends lost 0 bases and 4 bases respectively, with 15 bases between them. Germline V gene data show CDR1 as SEHNR and CDR2 as FQNEAQ (reference sequence). CDR3 coding DNA: TGTGCCAGCAGCTTAGCCCGTCTGGACAGTGATAATGAAAAACTGTTTTTT. This gives the protein CASSLARLDSDNEKLFF.

This clonotype has only a few counts. A much bigger clone sits one base away, suggesting this may be a read error. This chain joins TRBV10-3 and TRBJ2-2; D unresolved. Looked up from germline, CDR1 is ENHRY and CDR2 is SYGVKD. V was shortened by 6 bases and J by 2 bases, with 22 bases between the two germline ends. The CDR3 has 18 amino acids. The CDR3 bases are TGTGCCATCAGCCGACCACCATCCAGTGGATTAAACACCGGGGAGCTGTTTTTT. It translates to CAISRPPSSGLNTGELFF.

This clonotype has at least ten counts. The J gene is TRBJ1-3, the V gene TRBV3-1; 9 bases match TRBD1. The CDR3 sequence is 14 residues long. In germline, CDR1 is LGHDT, CDR2 YNNKEL (reference sequence). Trimming took 5 bases from V and 4 from J; bases not matched to a gene: 3. CDR3 residues: CASSAGTGGNTIYF. The CDR3 DNA sequence: TGTGCCAGCAGCGCCGGGACAGGGGGAAACACCATATATTTT. The whole variable domain, filled in from reference TRBV3-1 and TRBJ1-3, reads DTAVSQTPKYLVTQMGNDKSIKCEQNLGHDTMYWYKQDSKKFLKIMFSYNNKELIINETVPNRFSPKSPDKAHLNLHINSLELGDSAVYFCASSAGTGGNTIYFGEGSWLTVV.

This clonotype showed up many times. The chain has TRBV3-1 and TRBJ2-3; no definite D call. From germline, CDR1 is LGHDT and CDR2 YNNKEL (reference sequence). Trimming pared 11 bases from V and 3 bases from J, leaving 6 bases between. The CDR3 is 10 residues long. The CDR3 sequence: CASGTDTQYF. DNA of the CDR3: TGTGCCTCCGGGACAGATACGCAGTATTTT.

This clonotype was found many times. J is TRBJ2-1 and V is TRBV20-1, with 14 bases fitting TRBD2. Trimming cost V 6 bases and J 10 bases; bases outside gene matches: 14. This CDR3 comprises 16 residues. Germline V gives CDR1 DFQATT, CDR2 SNEGSKA (reference sequence). CDR3 DNA sequence: TGCAGTGCCACCATGCCGAGGACTAGCGGGGGGTGGGAGCAGTTCTTC. Amino acid sequence: CSATMPRTSGGWEQFF.

This clonotype was detected ten times or more. The V gene is TRBV20-1, the J gene TRBJ1-1, with D tentatively TRBD1 (5 bases). The CDR3 is 13 residues long. Per germline, CDR1 DFQATT and CDR2 SNEGSKA (reference sequence). Trimming pared 4 bases from V and 1 base from J, leaving 10 bases between. CDR3 in amino acids: CSAIPGGNTEAFF. The CDR3, as DNA: TGCAGTGCTATACCGGGGGGGAACACTGAAGCTTTCTTT.

This chain connects TRBV5-1 to TRBJ2-1; D gene unclear. V was cut by 0 bases and J by 9 bases, with 10 bases left in between. CDR1 is SGHRS and CDR2 is YFSETQ in the germline V gene. The CDR3 runs 13 residues. The DNA for the CDR3 is TGCGCCAGCAGCTTGGGACAAAGGAGTGAGCAGTTCTTC. Amino acid sequence: CASSLGQRSEQFF.

This rearrangement joins TRBV7-2 to TRBJ2-7; D unclear. The CDR3 spans 12 residues. Per the germline V gene, CDR1 is SGHTA and CDR2 is FQGNSA. V lost 5 bases, J lost 7 bases, and 12 bases lay in between. CDR3 bases: TGTGCCAGCAGCCCTGGACCTGGGGAGCAGTACTTC. This codes for CASSPGPGEQYF.

This clonotype was observed many times. The chain joins TRBV29-1 to TRBJ2-7; a weak D match, TRBD1 (5 bases). V shed 6 bases and J shed 5 bases, with 14 bases lying between them. The CDR3 totals 12 residues. Per germline, CDR1 SQVTM and CDR2 ANQGSEA. The DNA for the CDR3 is TGCAGCGTAGAGAAGGGCAGGGACGAGCAGTACTTC. Its protein is CSVEKGRDEQYF.

This clonotype was detected ten times or more. V is TRBV7-6 and J is TRBJ2-3; the match to TRBD2 covers 9 bases. The CDR3 loop spans 18 amino acids. V dropped 1 base and J dropped 4; count of bases not matched to a gene: 12. In germline, CDR1 is SGHVS, CDR2 FNYEAQ. The DNA of the CDR3 is TGTGCCAGCAGCTTAGGGGCTAGCGGGGACGTGGTGGCAGATACGCAGTATTTT. It encodes CASSLGASGDVVADTQYF.

This clonotype came up many times. The rearrangement links TRBV12-3 or TRBV12-4 to TRBJ1-1; TRBD1 matches at 9 bases. Losses at the gene ends were 7 bases for V and 2 bases for J; bases not matched to a gene: 5. The CDR3 covers 14 residues. The CDR3, as DNA: TGTGCCAGCACCCGGGACAGGGTAAACACTGAAGCTTTCTTT. It is translated as CASTRDRVNTEAFF.